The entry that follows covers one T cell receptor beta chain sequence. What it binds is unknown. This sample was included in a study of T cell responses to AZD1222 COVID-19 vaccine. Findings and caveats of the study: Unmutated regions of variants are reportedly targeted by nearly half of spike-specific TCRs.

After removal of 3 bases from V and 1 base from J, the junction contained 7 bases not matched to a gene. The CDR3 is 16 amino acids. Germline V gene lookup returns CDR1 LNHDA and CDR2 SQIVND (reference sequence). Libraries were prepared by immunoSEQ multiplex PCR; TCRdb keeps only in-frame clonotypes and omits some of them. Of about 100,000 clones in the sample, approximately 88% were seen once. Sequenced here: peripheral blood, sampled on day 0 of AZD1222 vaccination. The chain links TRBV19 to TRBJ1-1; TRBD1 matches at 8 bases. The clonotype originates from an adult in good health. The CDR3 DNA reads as TGTGCCAGTAGTATTTCCTGGACAGGGACGAACACTGAAGCTTTCTTT. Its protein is CASSISWTGTNTEAFF.